This TCR beta chain derives from a study of cytomegalovirus exposure and HLA in healthy donors. Study outcomes and limitations: Across all donors, roughly uniform sequencing depth was an assumption of the presence/absence analyses. Common viral pathogens (according to a later analysis) appeared linked to several of the most significant clusters.

PCR was performed using 60 Vbeta and 13 Jbeta primers. Authors' processing steps: A later analysis counted 80 million or so unique TCR beta chains, some 12 million shared. The method was immunoSEQ multiplex PCR; TCRdb's version includes in-frame clones alone and lacks a portion of them. Clone size and V and J calls were adopted from that table, with D and trimming inferred from the DNA. The sample contains 80,000 to 95,000 clones, roughly 80% of which appear only once. Nominally healthy donors provided the samples, though records likely missed some immune exposures. On this clone itself: The antigen remains undetermined.

Germline CDR1 reads LGHNT; CDR2 reads FRNRAP. CDR3 size: 13 residues. Trimming pared 1 base from V and 8 bases from J, leaving 9 bases between. The clonotype originates from a woman in her thirties in good health and CMV-seronegative. Specimen: PBMCs. The rearrangement links TRBV12-5 to TRBJ2-1; a possible D gene is TRBD1 (6 bases). DNA of the CDR3: TGTGCTAGTGGTTTGGACAGGGACGATGAGCAGTTCTTC. Translating it yields CASGLDRDDEQFF.